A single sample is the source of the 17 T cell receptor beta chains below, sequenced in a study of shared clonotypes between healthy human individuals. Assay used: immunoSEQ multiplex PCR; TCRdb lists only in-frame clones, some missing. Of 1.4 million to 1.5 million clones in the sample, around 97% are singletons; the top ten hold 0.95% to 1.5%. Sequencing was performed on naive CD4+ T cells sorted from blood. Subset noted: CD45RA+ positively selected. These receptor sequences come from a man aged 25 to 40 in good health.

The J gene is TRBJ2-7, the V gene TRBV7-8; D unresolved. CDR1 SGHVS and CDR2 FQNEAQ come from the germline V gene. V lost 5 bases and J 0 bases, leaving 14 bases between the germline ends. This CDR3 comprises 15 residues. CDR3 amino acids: CASSKKTTSSYEQYF. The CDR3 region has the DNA TGTGCCAGCAGCAAAAAGACGACTTCCTCCTACGAGCAGTACTTC.

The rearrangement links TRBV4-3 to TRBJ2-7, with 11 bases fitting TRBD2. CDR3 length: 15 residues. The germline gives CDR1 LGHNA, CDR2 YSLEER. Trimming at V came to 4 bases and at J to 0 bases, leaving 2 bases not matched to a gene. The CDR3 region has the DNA TGCGCCAGCAGCCGCACTAGCGGGAGCTCCTACGAGCAGTACTTC. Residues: CASSRTSGSSYEQYF.

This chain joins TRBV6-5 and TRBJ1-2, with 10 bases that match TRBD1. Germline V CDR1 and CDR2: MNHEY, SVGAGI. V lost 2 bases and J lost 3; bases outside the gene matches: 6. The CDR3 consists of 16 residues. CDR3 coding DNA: TGTGCCAGCAGTTACGATGGGACAGGGGTTTACTATGGCTACACCTTC. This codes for CASSYDGTGVYYGYTF.

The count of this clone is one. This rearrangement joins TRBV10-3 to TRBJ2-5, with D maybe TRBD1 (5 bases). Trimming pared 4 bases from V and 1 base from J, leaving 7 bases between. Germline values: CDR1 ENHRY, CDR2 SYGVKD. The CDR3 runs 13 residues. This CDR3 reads CAISVTVQETQYF. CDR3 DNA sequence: TGTGCCATCAGTGTGACAGTCCAAGAGACCCAGTACTTC.

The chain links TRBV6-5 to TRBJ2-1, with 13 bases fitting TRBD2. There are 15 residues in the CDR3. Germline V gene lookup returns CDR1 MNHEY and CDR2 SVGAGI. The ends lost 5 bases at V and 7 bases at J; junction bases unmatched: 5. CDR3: CASSPLTSGRNEQFF. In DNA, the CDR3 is TGTGCCAGCAGTCCATTGACTAGCGGGAGGAATGAGCAGTTCTTC.

The CDR3 coding sequence is TGTGCCAGTAGAGGGATAGCGGAATCGAACACCGGGGAGCTGTTTTTT. Translated: CASRGIAESNTGELFF. This chain uses TRBV19 with TRBJ2-2, with TRBD2 as a possible D gene (6 bases). Germline lookup yields CDR1 LNHDA and CDR2 SQIVND (reference sequence). V lost 6 bases and J 0 bases, leaving 14 bases between the germline ends. The CDR3 totals 16 residues. The full variable domain, in which reference TRBV19 and TRBJ2-2 provide the parts outside the CDR3, is DGGITQSPKYLFRKEGQNVTLSCEQNLNHDAMYWYRQDPGQGLRLIYYSQIVNDFQKGDIAEGYSVSREKKESFPLTVTSAQKNPTAFYLCASRGIAESNTGELFFGEGSRLTVL.

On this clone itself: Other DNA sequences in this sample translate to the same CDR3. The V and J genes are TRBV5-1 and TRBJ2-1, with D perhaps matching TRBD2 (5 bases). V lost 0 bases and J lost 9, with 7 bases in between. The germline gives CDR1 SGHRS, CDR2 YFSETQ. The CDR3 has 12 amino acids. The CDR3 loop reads CASSLGEGEQFF. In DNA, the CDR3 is TGCGCCAGCAGCTTGGGTGAGGGTGAGCAGTTCTTC.

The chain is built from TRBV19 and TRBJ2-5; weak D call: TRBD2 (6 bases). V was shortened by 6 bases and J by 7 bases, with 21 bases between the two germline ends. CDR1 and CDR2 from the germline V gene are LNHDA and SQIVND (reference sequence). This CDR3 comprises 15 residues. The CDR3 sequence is CASRPGGAVLGTQYF. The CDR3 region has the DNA TGTGCCAGTAGGCCCGGAGGGGCGGTTTTAGGGACCCAGTACTTC.

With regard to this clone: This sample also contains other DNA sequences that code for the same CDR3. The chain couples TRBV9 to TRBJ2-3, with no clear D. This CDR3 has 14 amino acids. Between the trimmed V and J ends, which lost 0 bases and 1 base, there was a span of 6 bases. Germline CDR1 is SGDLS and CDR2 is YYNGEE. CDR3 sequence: CASSVDGGTDTQYF. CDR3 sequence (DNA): TGTGCCAGCAGCGTAGATGGTGGCACAGATACGCAGTATTTT.

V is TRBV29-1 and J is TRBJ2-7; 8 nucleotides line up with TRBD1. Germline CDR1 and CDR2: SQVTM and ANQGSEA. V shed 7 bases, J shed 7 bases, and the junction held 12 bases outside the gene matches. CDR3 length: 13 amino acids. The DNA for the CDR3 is TGCAGCGCCGAGACAGGGGCCTCGGGAGAGCAGTACTTC. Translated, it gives CSAETGASGEQYF.

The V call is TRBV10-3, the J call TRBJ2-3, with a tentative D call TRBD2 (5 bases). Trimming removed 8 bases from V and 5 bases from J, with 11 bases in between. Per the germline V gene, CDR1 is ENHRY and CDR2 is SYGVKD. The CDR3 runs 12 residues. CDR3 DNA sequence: TGTGCCATCGAGGGTAGTGGAGATACGCAGTATTTT. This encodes CAIEGSGDTQYF.

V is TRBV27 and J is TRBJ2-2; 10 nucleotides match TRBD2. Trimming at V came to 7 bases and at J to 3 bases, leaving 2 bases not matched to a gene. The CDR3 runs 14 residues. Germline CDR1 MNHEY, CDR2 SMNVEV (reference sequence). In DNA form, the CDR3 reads TGTGCCAGCAAAGCGGGAGGGTACACCGGGGAGCTGTTTTTT. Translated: CASKAGGYTGELFF.

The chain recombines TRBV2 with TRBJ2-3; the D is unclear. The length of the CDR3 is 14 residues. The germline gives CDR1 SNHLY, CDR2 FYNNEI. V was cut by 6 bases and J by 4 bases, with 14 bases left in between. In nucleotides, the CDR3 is TGTGCCAGCAGAGGCCGGGCGTTCCCAGATACGCAGTATTTT. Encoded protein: CASRGRAFPDTQYF.

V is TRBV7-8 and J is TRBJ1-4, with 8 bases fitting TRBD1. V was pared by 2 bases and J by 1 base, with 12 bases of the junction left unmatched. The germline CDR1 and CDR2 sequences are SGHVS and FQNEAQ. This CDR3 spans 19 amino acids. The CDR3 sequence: CASSLRSVPTGGTNEKLFF. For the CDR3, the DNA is TGTGCCAGCAGCTTACGGTCGGTCCCTACAGGGGGAACTAATGAAAAACTGTTTTTT.

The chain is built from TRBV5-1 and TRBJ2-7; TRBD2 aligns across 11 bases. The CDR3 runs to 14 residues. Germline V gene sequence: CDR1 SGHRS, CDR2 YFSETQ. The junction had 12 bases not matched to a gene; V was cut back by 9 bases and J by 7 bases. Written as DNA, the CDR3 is TGCGCCACCTCACTAGCGGGAGATGCGGGAGAGCAGTACTTC. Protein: CATSLAGDAGEQYF.

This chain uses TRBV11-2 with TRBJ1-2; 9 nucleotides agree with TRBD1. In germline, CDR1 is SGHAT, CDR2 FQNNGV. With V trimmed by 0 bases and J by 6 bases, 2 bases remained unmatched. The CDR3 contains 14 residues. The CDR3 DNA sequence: TGTGCCAGCAGCTTAGATCACAGGGGGCATGGCTACACCTTC. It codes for CASSLDHRGHGYTF.

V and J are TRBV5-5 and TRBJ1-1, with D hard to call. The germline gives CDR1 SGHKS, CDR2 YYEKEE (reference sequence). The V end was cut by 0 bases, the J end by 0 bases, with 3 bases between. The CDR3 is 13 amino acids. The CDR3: CASSLDLNTEAFF. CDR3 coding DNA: TGTGCCAGCAGCTTGGACCTGAACACTGAAGCTTTCTTT.